A single sample is the source of the 27 T cell receptor beta chains below, sequenced in a study of T cell changes during pregnancy in multiple sclerosis. Some clones are missing from TCRdb's copy, which holds only in-frame ones; the method was immunoSEQ multiplex PCR. Of over 30,000 clones listed, approximately 92% are singletons. Source material: PBMCs (not recorded whether the cells were cultured). The receptors were gathered from a female donor with multiple sclerosis, enrolled in a pregnancy study.

The CDR3 region has the DNA TGTGCCAGCAGCCTGGGGACAGCCTACGAGCAGTACTTC. This gives the protein CASSLGTAYEQYF. The rearrangement uses TRBV27 and TRBJ2-7; TRBD1 matches 7 bases. The germline CDR1 and CDR2 sequences are MNHEY and SMNVEV (reference sequence). This CDR3 contains 13 residues. V lost 6 bases, J lost 2 bases, and 4 bases stayed unmatched.

This rearrangement joins TRBV28 to TRBJ2-7; 10 bases match TRBD1. Trimming at V came to 3 bases and at J to 3 bases, leaving 11 bases not matched to a gene. The CDR3 is made up of 17 amino acids. From germline, CDR1 is MDHEN and CDR2 SYDVKM. Written as DNA, the CDR3 is TGTGCCAGCAGTTTCGGTCCTATCGGGACAGGGGACTACGAGCAGTACTTC. Translation: CASSFGPIGTGDYEQYF.

This clone appeared a few times. This rearrangement joins TRBV7-3 to TRBJ2-1; 10 bases agree with TRBD2. Germline loops: CDR1 SGHTA, CDR2 FQGTGA. Trimming removed 5 bases from V and 15 bases from J; junction bases left unmatched: 16. The CDR3 has 15 residues. The DNA of the CDR3 is TGTGCCAGCAGCGATTCAACTAGCGGGAATCCGTTTTGGTTCTTC. Its translation is CASSDSTSGNPFWFF.

Concerning this clone: The same CDR3 is also encoded by other DNA sequences in this sample. The rearrangement joins TRBV5-1 to TRBJ1-1; D is uncertain. V was pared by 0 bases and J by 2 bases, with 8 bases between. Per the germline V gene, CDR1 is SGHRS and CDR2 is YFSETQ. The CDR3 has 14 residues. CDR3 region: CASSLDRGNTEAFF. As DNA, the CDR3 is TGCGCCAGCAGCTTGGACAGAGGCAACACTGAAGCTTTCTTT.

This clone was seen a single time. The rearrangement uses TRBV4-1 and TRBJ2-7; no firm D call. The CDR3 has 15 amino acids. Per the germline V gene, CDR1 is MGHRA and CDR2 is YSYEKL. The V and J ends lost 2 bases and 6 bases respectively, with 17 bases between them. The CDR3 nucleotides read TGCGCCAGCAGCCAATCCATAAGCGAGCGTGGCGAGCAGTACTTC. It is translated as CASSQSISERGEQYF.

V and J are TRBV7-2 and TRBJ2-2; possibly TRBD2 for D (5 bases). V lost 5 bases and J 1 base, leaving 17 bases between the germline ends. CDR1 and CDR2 from the germline V gene are SGHTA and FQGNSA. This CDR3 contains 17 residues. The CDR3 nucleotides are TGTGCCAGCAGCCTCCAGCCCCAGCGGTTGAACACCGGGGAGCTGTTTTTT. Translated: CASSLQPQRLNTGELFF.

As concerns this clone: Germline is not matched at one junction end, which may reflect a read error. The chain links TRBV5-1 to TRBJ2-2; tentative D call: TRBD2 (6 bases). Germline-derived CDR1 and CDR2 are SGHRS and YFSETQ. This CDR3 comprises 15 residues. This CDR3 reads CASSFAGSDTEELFF. CDR3 coding DNA: TGCGCCAGCAGCTTTGCGGGGTCGGACACCGAGGAGCTGTTTTTT.

The CDR3 spells CASSRTGDGETQYF. The CDR3 DNA reads TGTGCCAGCAGCCGGACAGGGGATGGAGAGACCCAGTACTTC. The chain recombines TRBV11-3 with TRBJ2-5; 9 bases agree with TRBD1. The CDR3 consists of 14 residues. J gave up 4 bases and V 5 bases, and 5 bases lay outside the gene matches. Germline V gene lookup returns CDR1 SGHNT and CDR2 YENEEA.

The chain combines TRBV2 with TRBJ2-1; possibly TRBD2 for D (6 bases). CDR3 size: 16 residues. V was shortened by 1 base and J by 0 bases, with 10 bases between the two germline ends. Germline assignment: CDR1 SNHLY and CDR2 FYNNEI. CDR3 sequence (DNA): TGTGCCAGCAGTGAAGGCGGGATCTCCTCCTACAATGAGCAGTTCTTC. Its translation is CASSEGGISSYNEQFF.

This chain links TRBV18 with TRBJ2-5; D unclear. Trimming cost V 0 bases and J 5 bases, with 7 bases left between them. Germline V gives CDR1 KGHSH, CDR2 LQKENI. CDR3 size: 13 residues. As DNA, the CDR3 is TGTGCCAGCTCACCACCGAGTCGGGAGACCCAGTACTTC. This codes for CASSPPSRETQYF. Combining the CDR3 with reference TRBV18 and TRBJ2-5 gives the whole variable domain NAGVMQNPRHLVRRRGQEARLRCSPMKGHSHVYWYRQLPEEGLKFMVYLQKENIIDESGMPKERFSAEFPKEGPSILRIQQVVRGDSAAYFCASSPPSRETQYFGPGTRLLVL.

The rearrangement uses TRBV9 and TRBJ1-3; unclear D gene. This CDR3 contains 14 residues. Trimming removed 4 bases from V and 1 base from J, with 9 bases in between. Germline V lookup: CDR1 SGDLS, CDR2 YYNGEE. The CDR3: CASSPLGSGNTIYF. The CDR3 DNA is TGTGCCAGCAGCCCCCTAGGGTCTGGAAACACCATATATTTT.

The chain has TRBV6-1 and TRBJ2-1, with 9 bases aligning to TRBD2. CDR1 is MNHNS, CDR2 SASEGT, per germline. Trimming at V came to 8 bases and at J to 4 bases, leaving 9 bases not matched to a gene. This CDR3 is built from 15 residues. As DNA, the CDR3 is TGTGCCAGCCAAATGACTAGCGGAAATTACAATGAGCAGTTCTTC. This sequence encodes CASQMTSGNYNEQFF.

The chain couples TRBV7-2 to TRBJ2-2, with TRBD2 identical over 8 bases. Germline CDR1 SGHTA, CDR2 FQGNSA. The V segment lost 5 bases and the J segment 6 bases; nucleotides outside the gene matches: 14. CDR3 length: 17 amino acids. The CDR3 bases are TGTGCCAGCAGCCCAAGAGGGATTGGCGGGAGGTCCGGGGAGCTGTTTTTT. Protein sequence: CASSPRGIGGRSGELFF.

The V call is TRBV12-1, the J call TRBJ1-5; TRBD1 is the table's D call and was not checked against the DNA. TRBV12-1 is annotated as a pseudogene. The CDR3 has 16 residues. CDR3 DNA: TGTGCCAGCACAGCCCGCCGGGACAGGGGGAATCAGCCCCAGCATTTT. As protein: CASTARRDRGNQPQHF.

The V call is TRBV7-2, the J call TRBJ2-7, with D perhaps matching TRBD1 or TRBD2 (5 bases each). Germline V gives CDR1 SGHTA, CDR2 FQGNSA. Trimming left V 5 bases short and J 2 bases short, with 7 bases between. The CDR3 contains 12 residues. CDR3: CASSPGPYEQYF. The CDR3 bases are TGTGCCAGCAGCCCGGGACCCTACGAGCAGTACTTC. The full variable domain, completed using reference TRBV7-2 and TRBJ2-7, is GAGVSQSPSNKVTEKGKDVELRCDPISGHTALYWYRQSLGQGLEFLIYFQGNSAPDKSGLPSDRFSAERTGGSVSTLTIQRTQQEDSAVYLCASSPGPYEQYFGPGTRLTVT.

The rearrangement uses TRBV7-2 and TRBJ2-1, with TRBD2 identical over 11 bases. CDR1 SGHTA and CDR2 FQGNSA come from the germline V gene. The CDR3 runs 17 residues. With 5 bases clipped from V and 4 bases from J, the junction kept 10 bases outside the gene matches. The CDR3 protein is CASSPTSGASRYNEQFF. The CDR3 DNA reads TGTGCCAGCAGCCCGACTAGCGGGGCCTCCCGTTACAATGAGCAGTTCTTC.

This chain uses TRBV10-3 with TRBJ2-3, with D perhaps assigned TRBD1 or TRBD2 (6 bases each). V was pared by 7 bases and J by 0 bases, with 17 bases between. Germline CDR1 ENHRY, CDR2 SYGVKD. The CDR3 contains 16 residues. CDR3 residues: CAITPGLGASTDTQYF. Written as DNA, the CDR3 is TGTGCCATCACCCCGGGACTGGGGGCTAGCACAGATACGCAGTATTTT.

The chain is built from TRBV18 and TRBJ2-5; D is perhaps TRBD2 (5 bases). The CDR3 extends over 15 amino acids. Trimming stripped 0 bases from V and 2 bases from J, with 10 bases between. In germline, CDR1 is KGHSH, CDR2 LQKENI. The CDR3 sequence is CASSPPAGLQETQYF. The CDR3 DNA follows: TGTGCCAGCTCACCACCGGCGGGTTTACAAGAGACCCAGTACTTC.

The rearrangement links TRBV9 to TRBJ2-7, with 9 bases matching TRBD2. The CDR3 is 14 amino acids. In germline, CDR1 is SGDLS, CDR2 YYNGEE. V shed 4 bases and J 5 bases; nucleotides not matched to a gene: 7. The CDR3 DNA reads TGTGCCAGCAGCCCAGGGACTAGCCAGAACGAGCAGTACTTC. Translated: CASSPGTSQNEQYF.

The chain uses TRBV6-4 and TRBJ2-3; D may be TRBD2 (6 bases). This CDR3 has 13 amino acids. Germline V gives CDR1 MRHNA, CDR2 SNTAGT. V lost 5 bases, J lost 0 bases, and 6 bases lay in between. CDR3 loop: CASSSGSTDTQYF. DNA for the CDR3: TGTGCCAGCAGTAGCGGGAGCACAGATACGCAGTATTTT.

The chain employs TRBV5-6 and TRBJ2-5; D is unresolved. The V gene's germline CDR1 is SGHDT and CDR2 YYEEEE. V lost 5 bases, J lost 1 base, and 3 bases lay in between. The CDR3 is 11 amino acids. The CDR3 reads CASSFQETQYF. The CDR3 bases are TGTGCCAGCAGTTTCCAAGAGACCCAGTACTTC.

The CDR3 loop is CASSIALFRDTQYF. DNA for the CDR3: TGTGCCAGTAGTATTGCCCTCTTTCGAGATACGCAGTATTTT. The rearrangement joins TRBV19 to TRBJ2-3; D is unclear. The CDR3 has 14 amino acids. V lost 3 bases and J 5 bases, leaving 12 bases between the germline ends. Per germline, CDR1 LNHDA and CDR2 SQIVND (reference sequence).

This clone occurred once. V and J are TRBV19 and TRBJ2-4; D is uncertain. CDR3 size: 13 residues. The germline V and J ends were trimmed by 4 bases and 1 base, with 5 bases remaining between them. The V gene's germline CDR1 is LNHDA and CDR2 SQIVND (reference sequence). CDR3 amino acids: CASSTAAKNIQYF. Here the CDR3 DNA reads TGTGCCAGTAGTACGGCCGCCAAAAACATTCAGTACTTC.

This chain connects TRBV4-3 to TRBJ2-7, with D perhaps TRBD1 (6 bases). CDR3 length: 16 residues. Looked up from germline, CDR1 is LGHNA and CDR2 is YSLEER. V shed 2 bases and J shed 3 bases, with 17 bases lying between them. The CDR3 reads CASSQMYRDDGYEQYF. As DNA, the CDR3 is TGCGCCAGCAGCCAAATGTACAGGGATGATGGCTACGAGCAGTACTTC.

This sequence joins TRBV5-6 and TRBJ1-1; no definite D call. The V end lost 3 bases, the J end lost 1 base, and 4 bases lay between the germline ends. The CDR3 consists of 12 residues. From germline, CDR1 is SGHDT and CDR2 YYEEEE. The CDR3 reads CASSWWNTEAFF. The CDR3 DNA sequence: TGTGCCAGCAGCTGGTGGAACACTGAAGCTTTCTTT. The variable domain in full, with the rest retrieved from reference TRBV5-6 and TRBJ1-1, is DAGVTQSPTHLIKTRGQQVTLRCSPKSGHDTVSWYQQALGQGPQFIFQYYEEEERQRGNFPDRFSGHQFPNYSSELNVNALLLGDSALYLCASSWWNTEAFFGQGTRLTVV.

The V call is TRBV5-1, the J call TRBJ1-1; D possibly corresponds to TRBD1 (6 bases). Germline V gene lookup returns CDR1 SGHRS and CDR2 YFSETQ. The CDR3 covers 13 residues. Trimming removed 5 bases from V and 0 bases from J, with 8 bases in between. The CDR3 DNA reads TGCGCCAGCAGTAAGGGGGTGAACACTGAAGCTTTCTTT. Its translation: CASSKGVNTEAFF.

The V and J genes are TRBV5-1 and TRBJ1-1, with TRBD1 matching over 7 bases. Germline V gives CDR1 SGHRS, CDR2 YFSETQ. Trimming took 4 bases from V and 6 from J; bases not matched to a gene: 3. The CDR3 contains 12 residues. CDR3 sequence reads: CASSPGTAEAFF. The CDR3 DNA is TGCGCCAGCAGCCCAGGGACAGCTGAAGCTTTCTTT.